This record covers a single TCR beta chain. It lacks a known antigen. No quality values exist for individual bases; no much larger clone is one base distant. The sample belongs to a study of quantifying T cell responses using KT2 cells (dated by TCRdb to about 2017). With regard to the full study: RNA was DNase-treated and reverse transcribed with TCR alpha and beta constant-region primers, mostly using SuperScript III. The efficiency of the T4 ligation step under optimum conditions was estimated to be above 8%. PCR2 was run as a SYBR Green qPCR and stopped at a predetermined fluorescence threshold to avoid over-amplification. What the research found in general, with its limitations: This TCR sequencing study did not compare the pipeline side by side with other TCR sequencing techniques. Saturation was seen in the detection of KT2 sequences when very high numbers of KT2 cells were spiked in. Even at the lowest spike-in tested, roughly one KT2 cell per 100,000 PBMC, KT2 sequences were still detected. Over several orders of magnitude, the number of KT2 alpha and beta sequences rose linearly with the number of KT2 cells put in.

CDR1 SGHVS and CDR2 FQNEAQ were looked up in the germline V gene. The CDR3 spans 19 residues, from the cysteine through the phenylalanine. Just CDR3 DNA is preserved here, 57 bases in frame from base 1. Trimming removed 5 bases from V and 0 bases from J, leaving 25 bases between the germline ends. To prepare the library, UMI-ligation and nested PCR was applied. A single-stranded oligonucleotide carrying the Illumina SP2 sequence and a UMI was ligated to the cDNA 3' end using T4 RNA ligase 1. PCR1 used 4 to 5 cycles (98 degrees C 15 s, 69 degrees C 30 s, 72 degrees C 40 s), and the beta primer was an equimolar mix of RC1.1 and RC1.2 that covered TRBC1 and TRBC2. Starting at PCR2, the TCR alpha and beta chains were handled separately, and sample indices and Illumina adaptors were added. Placed after an 8-base spacer, the UMI was made up of 12 random nucleotides arranged as two hexamers with a spacer between them. Sequencing was done on an Illumina MiSeq using v2 2x251 paired-end chemistry, usually with 12 samples per run. PhiX DNA was added at about 5-8% to each sequencing library so that diversity was increased. Turning to the authors' computational methods: Raw reads were converted to FASTQ with bcl2fastq and were demultiplexed by dual indices with Demultiplexor. V and J genes were assigned by Decombinator through tag matching that permitted a single base-pair mismatch. UMIs were used by Collapsinator to correct both sequencing errors and frequency errors caused by PCR heterogeneity. CDR3Translator converted Decombinator identifiers into nucleotide sequence, translated that sequence into amino acids, and extracted CDR3 based on C- and N-terminal motifs. A cluster of KT2 sequences sharing one unique molecular identifier was counted as one distinct KT2 TCR. TCRdb reanalyzed the raw reads on its own, using fastp at Q25 for trimming and MiXCR for clone calling, and kept in-frame beta chains. Rows with one shared CDR3 protein collapse into an entry with the most common genes and DNA. The V and J calls here are based on TCRdb, not the publication. Here the sample has over 25,000 distinct CDR3 sequences; 10% occur a single time. The ten largest clonotypes hold 8.5% to 10% of the sample.

To test the sensitivity and accuracy of the pipeline, known numbers of KT2, a T cell clone whose TCR had already been sequenced, were spiked into unfractionated PBMC. A range of KT2-to-PBMC ratios was produced by mixing KT2 cells with a fixed number of PBMC. The rearranged chain carries TRBV7-8 and TRBJ1-2; the D segment could be TRBD1, given 5 matching bases. This clonotype was obtained from a human donor. Source material: PBMCs spiked with cells of the T cell clone KT2. The CDR3 has the sequence CASSPETAVGGMPNYGYTF. The DNA reads TGTGCCAGCAGCCCAGAGACCGCGGTCGGGGGGATGCCTAACTATGGCTACACCTTC.